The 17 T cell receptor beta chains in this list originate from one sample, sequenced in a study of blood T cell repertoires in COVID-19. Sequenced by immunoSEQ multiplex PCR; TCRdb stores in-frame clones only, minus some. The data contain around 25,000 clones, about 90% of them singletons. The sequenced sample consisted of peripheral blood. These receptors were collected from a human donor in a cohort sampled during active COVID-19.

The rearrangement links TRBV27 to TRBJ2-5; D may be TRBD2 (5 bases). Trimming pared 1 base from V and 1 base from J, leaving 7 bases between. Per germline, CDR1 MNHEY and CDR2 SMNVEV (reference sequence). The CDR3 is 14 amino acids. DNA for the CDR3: TGTGCCAGCAGTTTATTAGGAGGCCAAGAGACCCAGTACTTC. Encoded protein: CASSLLGGQETQYF.

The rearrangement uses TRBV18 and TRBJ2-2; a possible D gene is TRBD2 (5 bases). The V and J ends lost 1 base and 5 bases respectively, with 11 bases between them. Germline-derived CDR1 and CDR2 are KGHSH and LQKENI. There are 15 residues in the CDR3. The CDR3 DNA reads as TGTGCCAGCTCACCACGGGCACTAGATACCGGGGAGCTGTTTTTT. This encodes CASSPRALDTGELFF.

CDR3 coding DNA: TGTGCCAGCAGCGTAGCTGCAGGGGCGAACTATGGCTACACCTTC. It is translated as CASSVAAGANYGYTF. V is TRBV9 and J is TRBJ1-2, with D possibly being TRBD1 (6 bases). The CDR3 spans 15 residues. V was trimmed by 0 bases and J by 2 bases, leaving 11 bases between them. Germline V lookup: CDR1 SGDLS, CDR2 YYNGEE.

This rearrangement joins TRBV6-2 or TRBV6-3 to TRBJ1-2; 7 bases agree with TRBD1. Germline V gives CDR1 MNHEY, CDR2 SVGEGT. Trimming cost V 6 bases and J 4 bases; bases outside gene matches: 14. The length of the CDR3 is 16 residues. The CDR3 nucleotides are TGTGCCAGCAGCCCTCGCGGGACAGTGTCTTCCTATGGCTACACCTTC. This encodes CASSPRGTVSSYGYTF.

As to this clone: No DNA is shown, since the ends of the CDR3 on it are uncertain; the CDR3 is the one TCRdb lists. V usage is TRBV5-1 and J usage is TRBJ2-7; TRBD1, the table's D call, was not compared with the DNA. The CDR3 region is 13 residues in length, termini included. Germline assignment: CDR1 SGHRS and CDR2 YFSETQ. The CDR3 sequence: CASSFGPGSEQYF.

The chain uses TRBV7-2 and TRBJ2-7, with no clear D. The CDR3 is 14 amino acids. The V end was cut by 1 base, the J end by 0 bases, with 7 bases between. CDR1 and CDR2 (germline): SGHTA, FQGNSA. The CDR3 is CASSLDIASYEQYF. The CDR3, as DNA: TGTGCCAGCAGCTTAGATATAGCCTCCTACGAGCAGTACTTC.

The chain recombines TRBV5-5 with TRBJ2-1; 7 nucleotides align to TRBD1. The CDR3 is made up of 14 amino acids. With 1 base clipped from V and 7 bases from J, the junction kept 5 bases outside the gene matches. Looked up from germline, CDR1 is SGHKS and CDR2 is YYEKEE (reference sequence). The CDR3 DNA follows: TGTGCCAGCAGCTTGCCGGGGACAGAAAATGAGCAGTTCTTC. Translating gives CASSLPGTENEQFF.

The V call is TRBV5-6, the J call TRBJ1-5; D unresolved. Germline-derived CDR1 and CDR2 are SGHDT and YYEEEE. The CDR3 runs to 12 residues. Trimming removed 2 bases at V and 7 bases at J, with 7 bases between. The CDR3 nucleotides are TGTGCCAGCAGCTTTGTCGTCCAGCCCCAGCATTTT. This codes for CASSFVVQPQHF.

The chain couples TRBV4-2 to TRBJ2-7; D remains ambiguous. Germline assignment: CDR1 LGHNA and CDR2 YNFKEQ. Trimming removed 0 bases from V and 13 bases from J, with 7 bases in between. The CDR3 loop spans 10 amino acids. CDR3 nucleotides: TGTGCCAGCAGCCAAGATTTCCTATACTTC. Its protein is CASSQDFLYF.

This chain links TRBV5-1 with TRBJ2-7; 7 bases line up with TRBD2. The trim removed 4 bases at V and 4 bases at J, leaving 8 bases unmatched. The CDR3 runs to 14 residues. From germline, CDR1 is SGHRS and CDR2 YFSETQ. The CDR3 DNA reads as TGCGCCAGCAGCGTAGCGGAGCGGGGTTACGAGCAGTACTTC. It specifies CASSVAERGYEQYF.

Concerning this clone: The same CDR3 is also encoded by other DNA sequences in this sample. Written as DNA, the CDR3 is TGCAGCGTTGGTCTAGCGGGTACCTACGAGCAGTACTTC. Amino acid sequence: CSVGLAGTYEQYF. V is TRBV29-1 and J is TRBJ2-7, with TRBD2 matching over 8 bases. The CDR3 spans 13 residues. With 4 bases clipped from V and 2 bases from J, the junction kept 4 bases outside the gene matches. The germline CDR1 and CDR2 sequences are SQVTM and ANQGSEA.

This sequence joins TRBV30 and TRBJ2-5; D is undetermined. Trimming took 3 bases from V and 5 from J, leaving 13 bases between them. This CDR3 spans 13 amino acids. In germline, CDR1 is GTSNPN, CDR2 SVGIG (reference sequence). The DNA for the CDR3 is TGTGCCTGGAGCGTTGACTTCGGGGAGACCCAGTACTTC. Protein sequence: CAWSVDFGETQYF. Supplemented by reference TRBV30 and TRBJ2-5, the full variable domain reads SQTIHQWPATLVQPVGSPLSLECTVEGTSNPNLYWYRQAAGRGLQLLFYSVGIGQISSEVPQNLSASRPQDRQFILSSKKLLLSDSGFYLCAWSVDFGETQYFGPGTRLLVL.

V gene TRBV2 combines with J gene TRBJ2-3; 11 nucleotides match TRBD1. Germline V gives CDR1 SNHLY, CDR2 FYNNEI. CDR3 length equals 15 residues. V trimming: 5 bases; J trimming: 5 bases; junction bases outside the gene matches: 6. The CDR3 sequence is CASSPDRGHVDTQYF. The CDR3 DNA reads TGTGCCAGCAGTCCGGACAGGGGGCATGTAGATACGCAGTATTTT.

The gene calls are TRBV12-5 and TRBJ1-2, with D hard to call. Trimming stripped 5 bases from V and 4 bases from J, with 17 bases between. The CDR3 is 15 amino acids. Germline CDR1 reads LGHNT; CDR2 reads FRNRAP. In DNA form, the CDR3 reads TGTGCTAGTGGTCGGCGGGATTTCGCGGGCTATGGCTACACCTTC. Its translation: CASGRRDFAGYGYTF.

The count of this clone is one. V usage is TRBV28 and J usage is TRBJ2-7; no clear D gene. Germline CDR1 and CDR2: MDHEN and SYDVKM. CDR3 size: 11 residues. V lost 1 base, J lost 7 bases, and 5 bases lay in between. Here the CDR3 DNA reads TGTGCCAGCAGTTTATCCCGGGAGCAGTACTTC. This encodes CASSLSREQYF. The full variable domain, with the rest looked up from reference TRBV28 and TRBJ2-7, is DVKVTQSSRYLVKRTGEKVFLECVQDMDHENMFWYRQDPGLGLRLIYFSYDVKMKEKGDIPEGYSVSREKKERFSLILESASTNQTSMYLCASSLSREQYFGPGTRLTVT.

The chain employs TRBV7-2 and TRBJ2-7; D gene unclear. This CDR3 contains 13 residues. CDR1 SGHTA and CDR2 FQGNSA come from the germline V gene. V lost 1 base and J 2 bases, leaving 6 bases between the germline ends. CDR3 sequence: CASSLDTTYEQYF. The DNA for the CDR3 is TGTGCCAGCAGCTTAGACACAACCTACGAGCAGTACTTC.

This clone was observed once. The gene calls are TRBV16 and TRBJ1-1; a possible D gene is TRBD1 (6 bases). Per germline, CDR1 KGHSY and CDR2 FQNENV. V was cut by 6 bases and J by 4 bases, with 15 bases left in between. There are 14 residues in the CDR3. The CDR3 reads CASRVTGKGTEAFF. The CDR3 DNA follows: TGTGCCAGCAGAGTCACAGGGAAGGGCACTGAAGCTTTCTTT.